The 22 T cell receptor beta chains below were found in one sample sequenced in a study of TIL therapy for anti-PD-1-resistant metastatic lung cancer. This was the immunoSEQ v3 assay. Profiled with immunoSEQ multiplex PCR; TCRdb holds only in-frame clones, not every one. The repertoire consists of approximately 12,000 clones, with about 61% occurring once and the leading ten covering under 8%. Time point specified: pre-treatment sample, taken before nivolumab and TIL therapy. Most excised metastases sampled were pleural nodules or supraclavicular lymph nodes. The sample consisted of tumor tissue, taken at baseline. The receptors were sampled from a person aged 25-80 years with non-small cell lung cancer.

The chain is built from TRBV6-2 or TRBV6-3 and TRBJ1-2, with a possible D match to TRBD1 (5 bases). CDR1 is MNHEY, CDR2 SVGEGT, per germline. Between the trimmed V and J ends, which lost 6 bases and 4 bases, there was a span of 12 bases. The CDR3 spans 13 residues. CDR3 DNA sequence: TGTGCCAGCAGCCCCAGGGAGGGCTATGGCTACACCTTC. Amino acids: CASSPREGYGYTF.

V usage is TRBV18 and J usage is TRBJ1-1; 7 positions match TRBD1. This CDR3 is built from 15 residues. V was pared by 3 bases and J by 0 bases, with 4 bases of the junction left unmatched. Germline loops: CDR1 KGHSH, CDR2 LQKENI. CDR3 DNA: TGTGCCAGCTCACCCGGGACAGCCATGAACACTGAAGCTTTCTTT. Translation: CASSPGTAMNTEAFF. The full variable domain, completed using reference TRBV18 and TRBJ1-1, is NAGVMQNPRHLVRRRGQEARLRCSPMKGHSHVYWYRQLPEEGLKFMVYLQKENIIDESGMPKERFSAEFPKEGPSILRIQQVVRGDSAAYFCASSPGTAMNTEAFFGQGTRLTVV.

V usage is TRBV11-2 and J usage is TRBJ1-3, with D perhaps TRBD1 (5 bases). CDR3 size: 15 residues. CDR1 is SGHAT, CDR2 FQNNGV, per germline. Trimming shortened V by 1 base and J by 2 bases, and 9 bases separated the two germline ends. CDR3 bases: TGTGCCAGCAGCTTAGCGGCCAGGGCTGGAAACACCATATATTTT. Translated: CASSLAARAGNTIYF.

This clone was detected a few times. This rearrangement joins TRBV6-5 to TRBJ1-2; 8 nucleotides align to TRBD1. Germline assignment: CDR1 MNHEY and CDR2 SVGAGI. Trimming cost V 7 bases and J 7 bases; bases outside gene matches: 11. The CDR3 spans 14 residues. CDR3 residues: CASNGQGSGGGYTF. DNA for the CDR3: TGTGCCAGCAACGGACAGGGCTCTGGCGGTGGCTACACCTTC.

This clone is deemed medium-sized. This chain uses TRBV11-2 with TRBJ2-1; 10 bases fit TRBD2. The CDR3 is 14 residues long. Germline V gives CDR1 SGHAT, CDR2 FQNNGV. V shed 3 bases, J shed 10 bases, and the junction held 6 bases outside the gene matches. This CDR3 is CASSLRGSGGEQFF. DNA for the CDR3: TGTGCCAGCAGCTTGCGTGGTAGCGGGGGGGAGCAGTTCTTC.

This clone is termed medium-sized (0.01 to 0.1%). CDR3: CASSNRGYNSPLHF. CDR3 in DNA: TGTGCCAGCTCTAACAGGGGATATAATTCACCCCTCCACTTT. This rearrangement joins TRBV28 to TRBJ1-6; 7 nucleotides align to TRBD1. Germline V gene lookup returns CDR1 MDHEN and CDR2 SYDVKM. Trimming cost V 8 bases and J 4 bases; bases outside gene matches: 5. The CDR3 is 14 amino acids.

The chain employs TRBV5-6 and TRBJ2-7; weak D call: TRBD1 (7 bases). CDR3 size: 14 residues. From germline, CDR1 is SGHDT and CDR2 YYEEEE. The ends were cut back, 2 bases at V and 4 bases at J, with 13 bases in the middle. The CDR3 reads CASSLTEGAYEQYF. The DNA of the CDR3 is TGTGCCAGCAGCTTAACGGAGGGGGCTTACGAGCAGTACTTC.

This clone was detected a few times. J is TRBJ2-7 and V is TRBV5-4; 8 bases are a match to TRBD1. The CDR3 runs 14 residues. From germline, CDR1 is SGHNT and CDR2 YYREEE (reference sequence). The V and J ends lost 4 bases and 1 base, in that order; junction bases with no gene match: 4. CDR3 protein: CASSPRQGSYEQYF. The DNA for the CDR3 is TGTGCCAGCAGCCCAAGACAGGGGTCCTACGAGCAGTACTTC.

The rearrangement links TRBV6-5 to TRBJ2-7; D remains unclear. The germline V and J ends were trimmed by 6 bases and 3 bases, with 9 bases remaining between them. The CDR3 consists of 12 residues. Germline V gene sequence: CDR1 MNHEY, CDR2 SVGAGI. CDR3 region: CASRPTGYEQYF. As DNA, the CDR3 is TGTGCCAGCAGGCCCACGGGCTACGAGCAGTACTTC.

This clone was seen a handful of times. The CDR3 bases are TGTGCCTGGAGTTTCGGAGGGATTAACTATGGCTACACCTTC. Amino acids: CAWSFGGINYGYTF. The V gene is TRBV30, the J gene TRBJ1-2; D call uncertain. CDR3 length: 14 amino acids. Per germline, CDR1 GTSNPN and CDR2 SVGIG (reference sequence). V dropped 2 bases and J dropped 1 base, with 11 bases sitting between them.

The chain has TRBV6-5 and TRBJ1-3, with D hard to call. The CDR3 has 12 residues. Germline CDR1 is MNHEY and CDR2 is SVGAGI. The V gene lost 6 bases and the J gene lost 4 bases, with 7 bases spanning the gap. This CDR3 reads CASSLAGNTIYF. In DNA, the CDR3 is TGTGCCAGCAGCCTTGCGGGAAACACCATATATTTT.

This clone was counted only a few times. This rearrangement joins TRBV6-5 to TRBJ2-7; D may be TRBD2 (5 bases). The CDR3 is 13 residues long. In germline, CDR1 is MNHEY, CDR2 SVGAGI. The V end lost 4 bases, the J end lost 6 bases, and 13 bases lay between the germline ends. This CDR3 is CASSLRRNGEQYF. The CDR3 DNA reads TGTGCCAGCAGTTTGAGGAGGAACGGCGAGCAGTACTTC.

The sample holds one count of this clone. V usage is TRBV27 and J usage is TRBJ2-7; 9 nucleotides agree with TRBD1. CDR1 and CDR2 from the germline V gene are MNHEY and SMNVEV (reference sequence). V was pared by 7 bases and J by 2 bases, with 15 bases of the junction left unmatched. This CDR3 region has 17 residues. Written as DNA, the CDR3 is TGTGCCAGCATCAAACCAACCCGGGGACAGGGCCCCTACGAGCAGTACTTC. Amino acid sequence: CASIKPTRGQGPYEQYF.

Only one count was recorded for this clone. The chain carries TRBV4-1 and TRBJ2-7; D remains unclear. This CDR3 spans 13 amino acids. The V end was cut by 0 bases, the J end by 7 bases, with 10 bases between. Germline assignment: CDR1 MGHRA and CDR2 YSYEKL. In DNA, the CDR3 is TGCGCCAGCAGCCAAGACCCATTGGGGGAGCAGTACTTC. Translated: CASSQDPLGEQYF.

Written as DNA, the CDR3 is TGTGCCAGCAGCTTATACGCCATAGGGGAGCGTTCGGGGACGTACGAGCAGTACTTC. It translates to CASSLYAIGERSGTYEQYF. The V and J genes are TRBV7-3 and TRBJ2-7; tentatively, D is TRBD1 or TRBD2 (5 bases each). This CDR3 region has 19 residues. Germline V gives CDR1 SGHTA, CDR2 FQGTGA. V lost 2 bases and J lost 4, with 27 bases in between. The full variable domain, rest sourced from reference TRBV7-3 and TRBJ2-7, is GAGVSQTPSNKVTEKGKYVELRCDPISGHTALYWYRQSLGQGPEFLIYFQGTGAADDSGLPNDRFFAVRPEGSVSTLKIQRTERGDSAVYLCASSLYAIGERSGTYEQYFGPGTRLTVT.

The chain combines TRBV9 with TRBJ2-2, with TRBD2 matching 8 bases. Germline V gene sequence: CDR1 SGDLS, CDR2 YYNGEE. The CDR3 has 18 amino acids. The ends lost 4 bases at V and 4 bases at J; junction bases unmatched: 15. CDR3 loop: CASSPSPGGLSPTGELFF. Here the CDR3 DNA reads TGTGCCAGCAGCCCCTCCCCGGGGGGGCTATCCCCCACCGGGGAGCTGTTTTTT. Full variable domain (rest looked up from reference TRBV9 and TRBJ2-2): DSGVTQTPKHLITATGQRVTLRCSPRSGDLSVYWYQQSLDQGLQFLIQYYNGEERAKGNILERFSAQQFPDLHSELNLSSLELGDSALYFCASSPSPGGLSPTGELFFGEGSRLTVL.

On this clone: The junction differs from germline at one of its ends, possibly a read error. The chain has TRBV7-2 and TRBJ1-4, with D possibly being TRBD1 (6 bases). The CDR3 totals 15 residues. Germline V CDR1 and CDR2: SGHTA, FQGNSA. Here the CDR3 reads CASSLGGTTYEKLFF. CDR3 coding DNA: TGTGCCAGCAGCTTAGGGGGGACAACTTATGAAAAACTGTTTTTT.

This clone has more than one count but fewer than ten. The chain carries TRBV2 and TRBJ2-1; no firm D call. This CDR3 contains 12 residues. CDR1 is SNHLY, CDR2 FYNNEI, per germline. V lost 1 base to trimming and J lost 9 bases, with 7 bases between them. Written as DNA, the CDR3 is TGTGCCAGCAGTGAAGAAGTCCCTGAGCAGTTCTTC. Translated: CASSEEVPEQFF.

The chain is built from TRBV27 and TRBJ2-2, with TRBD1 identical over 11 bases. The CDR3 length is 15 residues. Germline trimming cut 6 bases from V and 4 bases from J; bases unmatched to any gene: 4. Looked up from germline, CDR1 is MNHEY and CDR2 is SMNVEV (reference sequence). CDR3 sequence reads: CASRDRGLGTGELFF. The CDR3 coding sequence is TGTGCCAGCAGGGACAGGGGGCTTGGCACCGGGGAGCTGTTTTTT.

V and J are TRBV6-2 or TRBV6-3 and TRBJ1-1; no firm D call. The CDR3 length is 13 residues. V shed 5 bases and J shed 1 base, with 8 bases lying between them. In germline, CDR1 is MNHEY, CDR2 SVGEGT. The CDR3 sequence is CASSEVRNTEAFF. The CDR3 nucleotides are TGTGCCAGCAGTGAGGTTAGGAACACTGAAGCTTTCTTT.

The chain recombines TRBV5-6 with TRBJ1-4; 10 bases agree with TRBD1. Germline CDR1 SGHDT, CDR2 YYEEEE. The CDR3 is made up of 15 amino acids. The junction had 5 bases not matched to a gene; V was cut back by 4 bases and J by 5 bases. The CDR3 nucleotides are TGTGCCAGCAGCGCGGGACAGGGGAGAAATGAAAAACTGTTTTTT. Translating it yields CASSAGQGRNEKLFF. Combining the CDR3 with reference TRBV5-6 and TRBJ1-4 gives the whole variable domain DAGVTQSPTHLIKTRGQQVTLRCSPKSGHDTVSWYQQALGQGPQFIFQYYEEEERQRGNFPDRFSGHQFPNYSSELNVNALLLGDSALYLCASSAGQGRNEKLFFGSGTQLSVL.

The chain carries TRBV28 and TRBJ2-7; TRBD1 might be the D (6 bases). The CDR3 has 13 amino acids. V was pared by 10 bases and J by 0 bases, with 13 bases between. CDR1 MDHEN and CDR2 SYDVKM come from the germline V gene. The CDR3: CATGTGSSYEQYF. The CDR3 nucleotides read TGTGCCACCGGAACAGGGAGCTCCTACGAGCAGTACTTC.